These T cell receptor beta chains were read from a single sample in a study of fetal regulatory T cell absence and autoimmunity. The repertoire was sequenced with immunoSEQ multiplex PCR; TCRdb's copy has only in-frame clones and lacks some. This sample has about 95,000 clones, with approximately 75% found just once. Material for sequencing was pancreas tissue. These TCRs come from a male donor with IPEX syndrome. Each CDR3 is given with its conserved first and last residue. Each record gives: V gene, clone size, D gene, J gene, CDR3 protein, CDR3 DNA. D genes are given only for firm matches. Not every row has a clone size; where given, it reads once, few, many or a size class.

>TRBV5-1|.|.|TRBJ2-2
CASSLSTVTGELFF
TGCGCCAGCAGCCTTTCGACGGTCACCGGGGAGCTGTTTTTT
>TRBV30|.|.|TRBJ2-7
CAWAEGRGGSYEQYF
TGTGCCTGGGCAGAGGGCAGGGGCGGATCCTACGAGCAGTACTTC
>TRBV5-5|.|.|TRBJ1-1
CASSRRGERNTEAFF
TGTGCCAGCAGCCGCCGGGGGGAGAGGAACACTGAAGCTTTCTTT
>TRBV5-6|.|TRBD2|TRBJ2-7
CASSWPASGGYRGSYEQYF
TGTGCCAGCAGCTGGCCGGCTAGCGGGGGTTATAGAGGGTCCTACGAGCAGTACTTC
>TRBV7-8|.|.|TRBJ1-2
CASSLGDYGYTF
TGTGCCAGCAGCTTAGGGGACTATGGCTACACCTTC
>TRBV19|.|.|TRBJ1-2
CASSNGLRDPFYGYTF
TGTGCCAGTAGTAATGGCCTCCGGGACCCCTTCTATGGCTACACCTTC
>TRBV7-2|few|TRBD2|TRBJ2-7
CASSSYLAGGYEQYF
TGTGCCAGCAGCTCCTATCTAGCGGGGGGTTACGAGCAGTACTTC
>TRBV27|.|.|TRBJ1-1
CASSLSPGAGNTEAFF
TGTGCCAGCAGTTTATCGCCGGGGGCGGGTAACACTGAAGCTTTCTTT
>TRBV27|.|.|TRBJ1-2
CASSLGGSFYGYTF
TGTGCCAGCAGTTTAGGAGGGTCGTTCTATGGCTACACCTTC
>TRBV11-2|few|.|TRBJ1-2
CASSFSDYGYTF
TGTGCCAGCAGCTTCTCGGATTATGGCTACACCTTC